The 18 T cell receptor beta chains in this list originate from one sample, sequenced in a study of blood T cell repertoires in COVID-19 (dated by TCRdb to 2019 to 2021). The library was obtained by the immunoSEQ multiplex PCR assay. Sourced from immuneACCESS, this table was stored by TCRdb with only in-frame sequences that have V and J called. A share of the clones is absent; for the studies checked, an unresolved V gene accounts for under half, and the remainder has no known explanation. In this sample the table shows 100,000 or so clones, around 87% of which occur a single time. The ten largest clones capture roughly 12% of the sample. Sample: peripheral blood. Receptors originate from a woman in her twenties or thirties with acute or convalescent COVID-19.

V and J are TRBV7-9 and TRBJ1-2, with 7 bases aligning to TRBD1. Germline values: CDR1 SEHNR, CDR2 FQNEAQ (reference sequence). The CDR3 loop spans 13 amino acids. After removal of 1 base from V and 7 bases from J, the junction contained 3 bases not matched to a gene. DNA for the CDR3: TGTGCCAGCAGCTTAGACAGGGGATCTGGCTACACCTTC. It specifies CASSLDRGSGYTF.

The chain has TRBV19 and TRBJ1-3; no clear D gene. V lost 7 bases and J lost 4, with 14 bases in between. The CDR3 consists of 14 residues. Germline CDR1 LNHDA, CDR2 SQIVND (reference sequence). CDR3 region: CASKGSSAGNTIYF. CDR3 in DNA: TGTGCCAGTAAAGGGAGCAGCGCGGGAAACACCATATATTTT. Full variable domain (rest looked up from reference TRBV19 and TRBJ1-3): DGGITQSPKYLFRKEGQNVTLSCEQNLNHDAMYWYRQDPGQGLRLIYYSQIVNDFQKGDIAEGYSVSREKKESFPLTVTSAQKNPTAFYLCASKGSSAGNTIYFGEGSWLTVV.

This clone has just a few counts. CDR3 protein: CASSPPGLADSYEQYF. Written as DNA, the CDR3 is TGTGCCAGCAGCCCTCCGGGACTAGCGGATTCCTACGAGCAGTACTTC. The chain combines TRBV9 with TRBJ2-7; TRBD2 matches 11 bases. CDR3 length: 16 amino acids. V lost 4 bases and J lost 1; bases outside the gene matches: 7. Germline values: CDR1 SGDLS, CDR2 YYNGEE. Full variable domain (remainder filled in from reference TRBV9 and TRBJ2-7): DSGVTQTPKHLITATGQRVTLRCSPRSGDLSVYWYQQSLDQGLQFLIQYYNGEERAKGNILERFSAQQFPDLHSELNLSSLELGDSALYFCASSPPGLADSYEQYFGPGTRLTVT.

The chain links TRBV7-9 to TRBJ1-2; D gene uncertain. The germline V gene encodes CDR1 SEHNR and CDR2 FQNEAQ (reference sequence). V lost 3 bases and J 1 base, leaving 9 bases between the germline ends. This CDR3 has 14 amino acids. CDR3: CASSLFGDNYGYTF. In DNA form, the CDR3 reads TGTGCCAGCAGCTTGTTCGGGGATAACTATGGCTACACCTTC.

The rearrangement joins TRBV18 to TRBJ1-2, with 8 bases fitting TRBD1. The V gene's germline CDR1 is KGHSH and CDR2 LQKENI. V shed 3 bases, J shed 6 bases, and the junction held 6 bases outside the gene matches. The CDR3 is 14 amino acids. CDR3 bases: TGTGCCAGCTCACCGGGACAGGAGGTGCATGGCTACACCTTC. Translation gives CASSPGQEVHGYTF.

The chain couples TRBV3-1 (or the pseudogene TRBV3-2) to TRBJ2-3; 9 bases agree with TRBD1. The V segment lost 5 bases and the J segment 0 bases; nucleotides outside the gene matches: 6. The CDR3 runs 16 residues. Germline V gene data show CDR1 as LGHDT and CDR2 as YNNKEL (reference sequence). The CDR3 DNA follows: TGTGCCAGCAGCTCGACAGGGGGGGCTAGCACAGATACGCAGTATTTT. Translated, it gives CASSSTGGASTDTQYF.

This sequence joins TRBV7-2 and TRBJ2-7, with a weak D call TRBD1 (5 bases). The CDR3 sequence is 13 residues long. The germline V and J ends were trimmed by 1 base and 9 bases, with 13 bases remaining between them. CDR1 and CDR2 from the germline V gene are SGHTA and FQGNSA. The CDR3 DNA is TGTGCCAGCAGCTTAGACAGGCAATATGTGCAGTACTTC. Its protein is CASSLDRQYVQYF.

V is TRBV19 and J is TRBJ1-1; TRBD1 is a possible D gene (6 bases). Germline V CDR1 and CDR2: LNHDA, SQIVND (reference sequence). The CDR3 spans 15 residues. Trimming removed 10 bases at V and 0 bases at J, with 18 bases between. The DNA of the CDR3 is TGTGCCACCTACAGGACAGAATTCATGAACACTGAAGCTTTCTTT. Protein: CATYRTEFMNTEAFF.

The chain links TRBV18 to TRBJ2-6, with D perhaps matching TRBD1 (5 bases). CDR3 size: 18 residues. Germline V lookup: CDR1 KGHSH, CDR2 LQKENI. V lost 3 bases and J 0 bases, leaving 15 bases between the germline ends. CDR3: CASSPLAGQNSGANVLTF. The CDR3 DNA sequence: TGTGCCAGCTCACCGCTCGCAGGGCAGAACTCTGGGGCCAACGTCCTGACTTTC.

V is TRBV6-5 and J is TRBJ1-3; the D is unclear. V was shortened by 6 bases and J by 0 bases, with 9 bases between the two germline ends. The CDR3 is made up of 14 amino acids. CDR1 is MNHEY and CDR2 is SVGAGI in the germline V gene. CDR3 loop: CASSPGSSGNTIYF. The DNA of the CDR3 is TGTGCCAGCAGCCCCGGGAGCTCTGGAAACACCATATATTTT.

The chain combines TRBV2 with TRBJ2-7; maybe TRBD1 (6 bases). Germline CDR1 is SNHLY and CDR2 is FYNNEI. This CDR3 region has 14 residues. Trimming removed 7 bases at V and 2 bases at J, with 15 bases between. CDR3 sequence reads: CASTPGTITYEQYF. The DNA for the CDR3 is TGTGCCAGCACCCCAGGGACAATTACCTACGAGCAGTACTTC.

This clone was seen a handful of times. V is TRBV25-1 and J is TRBJ2-2; D gene ambiguous. The germline CDR1 and CDR2 sequences are MGHDK and SYGVNS. V shed 6 bases and J shed 4 bases, with 3 bases lying between them. CDR3 size: 11 residues. CDR3 amino acids: CASSLTGELFF. The DNA of the CDR3 is TGTGCCAGCAGCCTCACCGGGGAGCTGTTTTTT.

J is TRBJ2-2 and V is TRBV2, with 7 bases that match TRBD1. There are 16 residues in the CDR3. Trimming removed 8 bases from V and 7 bases from J; junction bases left unmatched: 16. Germline V lookup: CDR1 SNHLY, CDR2 FYNNEI. DNA of the CDR3: TGTGCCAGCGGGAGTGGAGCCAGGGGGAAAATCGGGGAGCTGTTTTTT. Translation: CASGSGARGKIGELFF.

V is TRBV9 and J is TRBJ2-2; the match to TRBD1 covers 10 bases. Germline V gene lookup returns CDR1 SGDLS and CDR2 YYNGEE. This CDR3 comprises 16 residues. Trimming cost V 1 base and J 3 bases; bases outside gene matches: 3. The CDR3 loop reads CASSVIGTGDTGELFF. The CDR3 region has the DNA TGTGCCAGCAGCGTAATTGGGACAGGGGACACCGGGGAGCTGTTTTTT.

This clone was counted between two and nine times. V gene TRBV29-1 combines with J gene TRBJ2-1, with D perhaps matching TRBD2 (5 bases). The CDR3 is 12 residues long. V gave up 5 bases and J gave up 5 bases, with 10 bases separating them. The V gene's germline CDR1 is SQVTM and CDR2 ANQGSEA. CDR3 region: CSVPWTDNEQFF. The CDR3 DNA reads TGCAGCGTTCCCTGGACTGACAATGAGCAGTTCTTC.

This clone was seen only once. The chain couples TRBV28 to TRBJ1-5; D is undetermined. V was pared by 7 bases and J by 3 bases, with 16 bases between. This CDR3 has 15 residues. Germline V lookup: CDR1 MDHEN, CDR2 SYDVKM. The CDR3: CASTYLWRDNQPQHF. CDR3 DNA sequence: TGTGCCAGCACCTACCTTTGGAGGGACAATCAGCCCCAGCATTTT.

The chain links TRBV3-1 (or the pseudogene TRBV3-2) to TRBJ2-1, with D possibly being TRBD1 (6 bases). V was cut by 0 bases and J by 7 bases, with 10 bases left in between. CDR3 length: 14 amino acids. Per germline, CDR1 LGHDT and CDR2 YNNKEL (reference sequence). The chain's CDR3 is CASSQETGWNEQFF. Written as DNA, the CDR3 is TGTGCCAGCAGCCAAGAAACAGGGTGGAATGAGCAGTTCTTC.

The chain carries TRBV7-9 and TRBJ2-7; 9 nucleotides align to TRBD1. This CDR3 has 17 residues. Germline loops: CDR1 SEHNR, CDR2 FQNEAQ (reference sequence). The trim removed 5 bases at V and 0 bases at J, leaving 11 bases unmatched. This CDR3 reads CASSPGTGSPSSYEQYF. The CDR3, as DNA: TGTGCCAGCAGCCCCGGGACAGGGAGTCCCAGCTCCTACGAGCAGTACTTC.